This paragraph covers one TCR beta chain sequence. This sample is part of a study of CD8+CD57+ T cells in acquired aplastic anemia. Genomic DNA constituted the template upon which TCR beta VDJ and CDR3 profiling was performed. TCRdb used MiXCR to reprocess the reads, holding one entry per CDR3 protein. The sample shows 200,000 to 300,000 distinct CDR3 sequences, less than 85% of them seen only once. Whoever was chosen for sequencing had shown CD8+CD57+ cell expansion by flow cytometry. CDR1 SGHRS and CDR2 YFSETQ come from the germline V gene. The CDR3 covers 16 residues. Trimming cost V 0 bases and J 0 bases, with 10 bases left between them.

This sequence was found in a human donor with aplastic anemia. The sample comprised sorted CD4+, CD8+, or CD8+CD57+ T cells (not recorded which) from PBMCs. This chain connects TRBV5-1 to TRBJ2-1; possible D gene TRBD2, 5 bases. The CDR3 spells CASSLVATSSYNEQFF. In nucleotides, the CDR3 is TGCGCCAGCAGCTTGGTAGCGACCAGCTCCTACAATGAGCAGTTCTTC.